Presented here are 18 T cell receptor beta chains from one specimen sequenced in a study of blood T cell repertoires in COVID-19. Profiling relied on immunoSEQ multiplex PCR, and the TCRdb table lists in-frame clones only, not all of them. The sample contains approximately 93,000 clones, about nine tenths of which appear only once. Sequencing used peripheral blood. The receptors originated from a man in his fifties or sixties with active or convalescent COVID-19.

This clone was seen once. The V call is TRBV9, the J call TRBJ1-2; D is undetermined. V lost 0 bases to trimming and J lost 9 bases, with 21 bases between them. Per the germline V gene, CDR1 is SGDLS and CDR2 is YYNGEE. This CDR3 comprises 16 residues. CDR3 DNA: TGTGCCAGCAGCGTAGATATGGAGGGAGGCCCAAATCGCTACACCTTC. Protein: CASSVDMEGGPNRYTF.

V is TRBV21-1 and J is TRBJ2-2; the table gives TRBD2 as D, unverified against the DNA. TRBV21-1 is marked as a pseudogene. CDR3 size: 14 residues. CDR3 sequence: CASSPRENTGELFF. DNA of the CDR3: TGTGCCAGCAGCCCGCGGGAGAACACCGGGGAGCTGTTTTTT.

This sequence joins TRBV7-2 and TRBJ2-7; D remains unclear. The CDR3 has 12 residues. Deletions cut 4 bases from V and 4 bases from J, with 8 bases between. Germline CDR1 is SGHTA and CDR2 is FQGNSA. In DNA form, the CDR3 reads TGTGCCAGCAGCTCCTCAGGATACGAGCAGTACTTC. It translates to CASSSSGYEQYF.

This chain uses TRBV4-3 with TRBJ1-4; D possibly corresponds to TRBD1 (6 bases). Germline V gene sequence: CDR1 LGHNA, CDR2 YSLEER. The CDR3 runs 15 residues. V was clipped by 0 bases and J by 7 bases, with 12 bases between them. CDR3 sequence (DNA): TGCGCCAGCAGCCAAGATCTGGGGGGGGCTGAAAAACTGTTTTTT. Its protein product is CASSQDLGGAEKLFF.

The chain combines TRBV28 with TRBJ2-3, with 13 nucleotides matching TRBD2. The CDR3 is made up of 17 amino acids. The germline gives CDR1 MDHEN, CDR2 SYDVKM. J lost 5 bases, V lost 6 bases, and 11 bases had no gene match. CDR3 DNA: TGTGCCAGCAGATCCCCCGCGGGACTAGCGGGGAAAGATACGCAGTATTTT. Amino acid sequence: CASRSPAGLAGKDTQYF. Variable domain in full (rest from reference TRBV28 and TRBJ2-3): DVKVTQSSRYLVKRTGEKVFLECVQDMDHENMFWYRQDPGLGLRLIYFSYDVKMKEKGDIPEGYSVSREKKERFSLILESASTNQTSMYLCASRSPAGLAGKDTQYFGPGTRLTVL.

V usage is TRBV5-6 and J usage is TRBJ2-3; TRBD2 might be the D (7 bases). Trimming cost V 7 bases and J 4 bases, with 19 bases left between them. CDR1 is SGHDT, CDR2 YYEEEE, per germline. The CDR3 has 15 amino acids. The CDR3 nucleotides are TGTGCCAGCCGACAATGGGGGGGCCCTGCAGATACGCAGTATTTT. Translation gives CASRQWGGPADTQYF.

CDR3: CASSFDRVSGYTF. The CDR3 DNA reads TGTGCCAGCAGTTTTGACAGGGTTAGTGGCTACACCTTC. The chain combines TRBV27 with TRBJ1-2; 7 bases match TRBD1. Looked up from germline, CDR1 is MNHEY and CDR2 is SMNVEV (reference sequence). There are 13 residues in the CDR3. The V gene end was trimmed by 3 bases and the J gene end by 7 bases; junction bases not matched to a gene: 5.

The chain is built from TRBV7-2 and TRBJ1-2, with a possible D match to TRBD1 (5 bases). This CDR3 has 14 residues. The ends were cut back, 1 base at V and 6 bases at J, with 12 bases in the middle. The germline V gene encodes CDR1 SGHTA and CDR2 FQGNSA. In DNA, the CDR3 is TGTGCCAGCAGCTTAGGGGGCGGACAACATGGCTACACCTTC. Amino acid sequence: CASSLGGGQHGYTF.

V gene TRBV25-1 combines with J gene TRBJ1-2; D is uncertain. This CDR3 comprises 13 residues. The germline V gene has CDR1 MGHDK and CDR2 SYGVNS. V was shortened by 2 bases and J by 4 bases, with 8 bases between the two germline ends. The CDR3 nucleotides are TGTGCCAGCAGTGAAGTCGTCAGCTATGGCTACACCTTC. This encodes CASSEVVSYGYTF.

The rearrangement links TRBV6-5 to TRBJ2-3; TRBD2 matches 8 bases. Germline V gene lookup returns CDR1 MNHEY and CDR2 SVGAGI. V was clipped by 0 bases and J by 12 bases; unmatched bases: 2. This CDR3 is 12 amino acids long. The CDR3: CASSYSRGVQYF. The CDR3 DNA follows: TGTGCCAGCAGTTACTCGCGGGGGGTCCAGTATTTT.

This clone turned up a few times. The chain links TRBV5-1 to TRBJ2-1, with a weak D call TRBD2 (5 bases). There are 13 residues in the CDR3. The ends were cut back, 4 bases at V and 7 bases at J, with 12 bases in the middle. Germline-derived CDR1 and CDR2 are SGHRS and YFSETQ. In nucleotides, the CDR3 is TGCGCCAGCAGCCCCGCGGGTGTGAATGAGCAGTTCTTC. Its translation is CASSPAGVNEQFF.

For the CDR3, the DNA is TGTGCCAGCAGCCTCGGACTAGCGGGGAATGAGCAGTTCTTC. Protein sequence: CASSLGLAGNEQFF. The chain recombines TRBV7-2 with TRBJ2-1; 12 bases are shared with TRBD2. CDR3 length equals 14 residues. V dropped 5 bases and J dropped 7; count of bases not matched to a gene: 3. The germline gives CDR1 SGHTA, CDR2 FQGNSA.

CDR3 protein: CASSQDRDFATTNEKLFF. The DNA of the CDR3 is TGCGCCAGCAGCCAAGATCGGGACTTTGCTACAACTAATGAAAAACTGTTTTTT. The chain couples TRBV4-1 to TRBJ1-4; D perhaps matches TRBD1 (5 bases). Germline assignment: CDR1 MGHRA and CDR2 YSYEKL. The V end was cut by 0 bases, the J end by 0 bases, with 14 bases between. The CDR3 sequence is 18 residues long.

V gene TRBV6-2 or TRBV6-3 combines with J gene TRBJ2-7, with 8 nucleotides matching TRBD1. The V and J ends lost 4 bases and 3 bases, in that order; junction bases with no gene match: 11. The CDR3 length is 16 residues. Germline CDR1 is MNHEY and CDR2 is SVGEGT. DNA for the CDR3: TGTGCCAGCAGTTCAGGGGGCATCTTCCTAATCTACGAGCAGTACTTC. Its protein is CASSSGGIFLIYEQYF.

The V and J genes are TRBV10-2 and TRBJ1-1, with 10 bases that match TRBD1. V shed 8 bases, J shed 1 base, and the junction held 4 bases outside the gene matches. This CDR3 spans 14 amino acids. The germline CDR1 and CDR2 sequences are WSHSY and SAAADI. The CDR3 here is CASARQGANTEAFF. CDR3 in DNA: TGCGCCAGCGCCCGACAGGGGGCGAACACTGAAGCTTTCTTT.

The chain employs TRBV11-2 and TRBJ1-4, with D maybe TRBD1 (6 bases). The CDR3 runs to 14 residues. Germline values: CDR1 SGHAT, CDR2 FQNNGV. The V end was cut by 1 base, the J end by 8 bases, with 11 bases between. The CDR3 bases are TGTGCCAGCAGCTTAGCCAGGGGCGGCGAAAAACTGTTTTTT. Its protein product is CASSLARGGEKLFF.

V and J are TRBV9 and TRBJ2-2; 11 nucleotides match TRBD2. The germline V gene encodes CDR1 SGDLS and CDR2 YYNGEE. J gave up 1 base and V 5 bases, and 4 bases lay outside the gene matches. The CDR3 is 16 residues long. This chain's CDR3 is CASRGTSGKNTGELFF. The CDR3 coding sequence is TGTGCCAGCAGAGGGACTAGCGGAAAGAACACCGGGGAGCTGTTTTTT.

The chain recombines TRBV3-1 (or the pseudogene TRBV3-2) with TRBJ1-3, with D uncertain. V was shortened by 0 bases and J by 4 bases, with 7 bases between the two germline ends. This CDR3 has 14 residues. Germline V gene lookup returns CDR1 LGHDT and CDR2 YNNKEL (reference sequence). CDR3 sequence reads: CASSQEPGGNTIYF. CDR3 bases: TGTGCCAGCAGCCAAGAACCTGGCGGAAACACCATATATTTT.